This T cell receptor beta chain was found in a study of control samples from healthy donors and cancer patients. Libraries were prepared by immunoSEQ multiplex PCR; TCRdb keeps only in-frame clonotypes and omits some of them. Of 60,000 to 75,000 clones in the sample, about 92% are singletons; the top ten hold roughly 6%. V lost 2 bases and J 1 base, leaving 12 bases between the germline ends. The CDR3 runs 16 residues. Germline V lookup: CDR1 MNHNY, CDR2 SVGAGI (reference sequence). This TCR was sampled from a man aged 60 to 69 with colorectal cancer. Sequencing was done on a sample of PBMCs. V and J are TRBV6-6 and TRBJ1-5, with D uncertain. The CDR3 DNA follows: TGTGCCAGCAGTTACGGGTCAGACCAGAGCAATCAGCCCCAGCATTTT. This translates into CASSYGSDQSNQPQHF.